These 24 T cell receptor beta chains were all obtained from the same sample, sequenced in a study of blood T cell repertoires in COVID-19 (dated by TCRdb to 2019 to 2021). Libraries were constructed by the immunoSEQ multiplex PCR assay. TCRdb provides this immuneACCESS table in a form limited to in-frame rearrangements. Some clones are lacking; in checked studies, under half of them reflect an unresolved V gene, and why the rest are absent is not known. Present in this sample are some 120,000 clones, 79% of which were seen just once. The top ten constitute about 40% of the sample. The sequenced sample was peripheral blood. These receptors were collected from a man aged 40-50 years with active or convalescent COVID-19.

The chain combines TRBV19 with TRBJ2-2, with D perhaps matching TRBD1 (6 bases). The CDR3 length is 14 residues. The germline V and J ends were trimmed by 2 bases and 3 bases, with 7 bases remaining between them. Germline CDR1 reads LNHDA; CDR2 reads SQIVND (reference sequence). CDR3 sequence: CASSIYRDTGELFF. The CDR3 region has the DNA TGTGCCAGTAGTATATACAGGGACACCGGGGAGCTGTTTTTT.

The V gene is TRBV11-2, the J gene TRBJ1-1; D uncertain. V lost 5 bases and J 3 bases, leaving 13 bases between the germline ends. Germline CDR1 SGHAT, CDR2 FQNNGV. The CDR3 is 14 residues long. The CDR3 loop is CASSTLKLDTEAFF. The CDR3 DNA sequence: TGTGCCAGCAGCACTTTGAAGCTGGACACTGAAGCTTTCTTT.

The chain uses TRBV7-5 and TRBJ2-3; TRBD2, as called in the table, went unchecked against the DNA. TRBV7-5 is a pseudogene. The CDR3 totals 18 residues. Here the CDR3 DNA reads TGTGTCAGAAGCTTAGGTAGGCATGTCGGGAGGGACACAGATACGCAGTATTTT. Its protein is CVRSLGRHVGRDTDTQYF.

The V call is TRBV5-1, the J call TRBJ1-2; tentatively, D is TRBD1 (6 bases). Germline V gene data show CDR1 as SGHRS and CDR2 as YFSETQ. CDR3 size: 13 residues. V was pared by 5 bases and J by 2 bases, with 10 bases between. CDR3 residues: CASRYRVNYGYTF. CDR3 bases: TGCGCCAGCAGGTACAGGGTGAACTATGGCTACACCTTC.

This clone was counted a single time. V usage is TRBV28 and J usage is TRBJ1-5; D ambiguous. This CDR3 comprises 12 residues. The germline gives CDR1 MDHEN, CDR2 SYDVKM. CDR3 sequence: CTTAESNQPQHF. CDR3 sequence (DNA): TGTACAACAGCGGAAAGCAATCAGCCCCAGCATTTT.

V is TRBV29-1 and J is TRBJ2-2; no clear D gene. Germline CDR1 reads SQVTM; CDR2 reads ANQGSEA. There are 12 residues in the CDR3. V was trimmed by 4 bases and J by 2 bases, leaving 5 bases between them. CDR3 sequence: CSVGRNTGELFF. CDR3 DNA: TGCAGCGTTGGCAGAAACACCGGGGAGCTGTTTTTT.

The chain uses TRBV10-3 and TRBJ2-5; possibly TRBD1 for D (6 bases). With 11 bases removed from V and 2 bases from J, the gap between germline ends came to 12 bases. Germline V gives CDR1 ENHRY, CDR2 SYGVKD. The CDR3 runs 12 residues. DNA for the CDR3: TGTGCCTCCAGGCAGGGGCAAGAGACCCAGTACTTC. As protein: CASRQGQETQYF.

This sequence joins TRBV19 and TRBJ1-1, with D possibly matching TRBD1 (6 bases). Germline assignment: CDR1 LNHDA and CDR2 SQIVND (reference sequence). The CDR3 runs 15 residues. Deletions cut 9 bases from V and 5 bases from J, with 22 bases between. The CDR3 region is CASSPTGKWTTEAFF. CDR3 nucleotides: TGTGCCAGCAGTCCTACAGGGAAGTGGACTACTGAAGCTTTCTTT.

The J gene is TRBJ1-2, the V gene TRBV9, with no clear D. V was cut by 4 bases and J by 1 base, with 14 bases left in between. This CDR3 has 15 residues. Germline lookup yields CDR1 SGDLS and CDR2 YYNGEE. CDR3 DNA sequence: TGTGCCAGCAGCTCCAGTGAAGTCCTTAACTATGGCTACACCTTC. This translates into CASSSSEVLNYGYTF. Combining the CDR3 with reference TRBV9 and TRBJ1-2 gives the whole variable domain DSGVTQTPKHLITATGQRVTLRCSPRSGDLSVYWYQQSLDQGLQFLIQYYNGEERAKGNILERFSAQQFPDLHSELNLSSLELGDSALYFCASSSSEVLNYGYTFGSGTRLTVV.

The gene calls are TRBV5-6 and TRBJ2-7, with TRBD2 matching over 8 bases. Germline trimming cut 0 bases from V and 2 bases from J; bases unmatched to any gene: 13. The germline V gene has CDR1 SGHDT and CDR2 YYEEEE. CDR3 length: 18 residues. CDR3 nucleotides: TGTGCCAGCAGCTTGGTTCTAGCGGGTGAAACTGAGGCCTACGAGCAGTACTTC. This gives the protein CASSLVLAGETEAYEQYF. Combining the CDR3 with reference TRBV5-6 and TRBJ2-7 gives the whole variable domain DAGVTQSPTHLIKTRGQQVTLRCSPKSGHDTVSWYQQALGQGPQFIFQYYEEEERQRGNFPDRFSGHQFPNYSSELNVNALLLGDSALYLCASSLVLAGETEAYEQYFGPGTRLTVT.

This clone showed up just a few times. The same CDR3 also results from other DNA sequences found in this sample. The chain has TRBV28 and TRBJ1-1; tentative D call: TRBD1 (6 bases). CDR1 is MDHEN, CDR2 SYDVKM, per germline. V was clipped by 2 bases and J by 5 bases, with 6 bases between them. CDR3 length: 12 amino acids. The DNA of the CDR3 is TGTGCCAGCAGTTTACAGGGGACTGAAGCTTTCTTT. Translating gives CASSLQGTEAFF.

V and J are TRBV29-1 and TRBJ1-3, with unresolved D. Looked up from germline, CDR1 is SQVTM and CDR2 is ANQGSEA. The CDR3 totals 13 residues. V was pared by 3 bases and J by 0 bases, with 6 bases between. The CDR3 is CSVEVGSGNTIYF. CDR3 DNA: TGCAGCGTTGAGGTCGGCTCTGGAAACACCATATATTTT. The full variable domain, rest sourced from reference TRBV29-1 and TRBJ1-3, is SAVISQKPSRDICQRGTSLTIQCQVDSQVTMMFWYRQQPGQSLTLIATANQGSEATYESGFVIDKFPISRPNLTFSTLTVSNMSPEDSSIYLCSVEVGSGNTIYFGEGSWLTVV.

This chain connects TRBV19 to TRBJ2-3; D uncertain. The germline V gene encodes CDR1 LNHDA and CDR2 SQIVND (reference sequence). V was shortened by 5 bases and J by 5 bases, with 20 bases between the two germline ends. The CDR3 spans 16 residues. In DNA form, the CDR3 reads TGTGCCAGTAGTCAAATAGCCAGACTCCTTCAAGATACGCAGTATTTT. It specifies CASSQIARLLQDTQYF.

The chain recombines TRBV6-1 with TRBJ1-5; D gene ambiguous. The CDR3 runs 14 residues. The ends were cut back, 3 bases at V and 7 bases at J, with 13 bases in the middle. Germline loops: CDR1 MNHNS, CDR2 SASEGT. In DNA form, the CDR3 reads TGTGCCAGCAGTGATCGGCAGGCCATCCAGCCCCAGCATTTT. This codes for CASSDRQAIQPQHF.

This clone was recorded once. CDR3 loop: CASSPEGQGYNEQFF. The CDR3 DNA follows: TGTGCCAGCAGCCCCGAGGGACAGGGGTACAATGAGCAGTTCTTC. The gene calls are TRBV7-9 and TRBJ2-1; 10 positions match TRBD1. Germline V gene data show CDR1 as SEHNR and CDR2 as FQNEAQ (reference sequence). V was clipped by 5 bases and J by 4 bases; unmatched bases: 5. The CDR3 is 15 amino acids.

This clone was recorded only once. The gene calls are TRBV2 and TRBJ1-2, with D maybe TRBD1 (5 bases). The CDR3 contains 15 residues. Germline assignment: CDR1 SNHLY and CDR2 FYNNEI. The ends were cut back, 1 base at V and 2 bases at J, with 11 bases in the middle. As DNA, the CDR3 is TGTGCCAGCAGTGAAGGGGGCGCGGCCAACTATGGCTACACCTTC. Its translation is CASSEGGAANYGYTF.

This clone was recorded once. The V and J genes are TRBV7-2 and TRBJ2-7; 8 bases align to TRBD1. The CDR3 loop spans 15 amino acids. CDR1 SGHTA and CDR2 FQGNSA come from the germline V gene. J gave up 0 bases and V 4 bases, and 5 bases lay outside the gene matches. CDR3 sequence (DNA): TGTGCCAGCAGCTCGGGACAGGCGCTCTCCTACGAGCAGTACTTC. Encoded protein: CASSSGQALSYEQYF.

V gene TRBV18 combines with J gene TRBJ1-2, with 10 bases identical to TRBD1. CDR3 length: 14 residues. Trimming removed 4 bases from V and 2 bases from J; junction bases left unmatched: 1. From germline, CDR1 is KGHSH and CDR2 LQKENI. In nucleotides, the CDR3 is TGTGCCAGCTCACAGGGACAGGGGAACTATGGCTACACCTTC. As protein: CASSQGQGNYGYTF.

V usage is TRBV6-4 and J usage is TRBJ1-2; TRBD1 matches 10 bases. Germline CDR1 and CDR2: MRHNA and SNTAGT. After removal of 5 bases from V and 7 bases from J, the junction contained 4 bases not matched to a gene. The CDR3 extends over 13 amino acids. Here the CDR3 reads CASSPTGGGGYTF. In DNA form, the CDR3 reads TGTGCCAGCAGTCCGACAGGGGGCGGTGGCTACACCTTC.

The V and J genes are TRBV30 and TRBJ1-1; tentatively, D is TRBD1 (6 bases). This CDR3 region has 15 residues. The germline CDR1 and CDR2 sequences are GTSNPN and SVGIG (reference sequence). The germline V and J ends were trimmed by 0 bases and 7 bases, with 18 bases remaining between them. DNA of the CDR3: TGTGCCTGGAGTGTTGCCGGCAGGGGATGGGGTGAAGCTTTCTTT. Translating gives CAWSVAGRGWGEAFF.

The DNA for the CDR3 is TGCGCCAGCAGCCCGGGACAGACCTACAATGAGCAGTTCTTC. Amino acid sequence: CASSPGQTYNEQFF. The chain combines TRBV5-1 with TRBJ2-1, with 7 bases aligning to TRBD1. Losses at the gene ends were 4 bases for V and 2 bases for J; bases not matched to a gene: 3. The CDR3 is 14 amino acids. CDR1 is SGHRS, CDR2 YFSETQ, per germline.

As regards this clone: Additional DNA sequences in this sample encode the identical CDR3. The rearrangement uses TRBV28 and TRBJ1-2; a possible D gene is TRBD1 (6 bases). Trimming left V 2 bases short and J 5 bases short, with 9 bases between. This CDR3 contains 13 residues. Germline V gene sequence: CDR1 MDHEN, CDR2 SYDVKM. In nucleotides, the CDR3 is TGTGCCAGCAGTTTAGGGCAGGGGTATGGCTACACCTTC. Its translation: CASSLGQGYGYTF.

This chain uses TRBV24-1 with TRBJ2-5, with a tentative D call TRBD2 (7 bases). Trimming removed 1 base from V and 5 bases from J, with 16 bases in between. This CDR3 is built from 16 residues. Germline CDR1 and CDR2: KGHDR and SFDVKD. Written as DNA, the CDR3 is TGTGCCACCAGTGATTTAGGGCCGGGGGGCAGGGAGACCCAGTACTTC. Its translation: CATSDLGPGGRETQYF.

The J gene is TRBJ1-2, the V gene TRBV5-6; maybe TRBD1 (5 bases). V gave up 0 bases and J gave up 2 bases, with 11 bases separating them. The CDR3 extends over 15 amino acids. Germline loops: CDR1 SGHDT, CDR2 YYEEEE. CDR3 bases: TGTGCCAGCAGCTTGGGATCCAGGGCAAACTATGGCTACACCTTC. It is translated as CASSLGSRANYGYTF.